This is a list of T cell receptor beta chains from one sample in a study of T cells in Graves' hyperthyroidism and ophthalmopathy. Each CDR3 protein gets one entry after TCRdb re-called the multiplex PCR reads with MiXCR. This table holds a few hundred thousand distinct CDR3 sequences, 15% to 18% found once. Sequenced input: blood. The receptors stem from a woman aged 25 to 39 with Graves' hyperthyroidism. CDR3s include the opening cysteine and the closing phenylalanine or tryptophan. Fields, in order: J gene, clone size, V gene, D gene, CDR3 protein, CDR3 DNA. A D gene is named only where the DNA matches it firmly. Clone size is stated in some rows and not others, as once, few, many or a class when expanded.

>TRBJ2-1|many|TRBV15|TRBD2
CATSRRSGRSGNEQFF
TGTGCCACCAGCAGGCGGAGCGGGAGGTCTGGAAATGAGCAGTTCTTC
>TRBJ2-3|many|TRBV6-2/TRBV6-3|.
CASSVMMSGSTDTQYF
TGTGCCAGCAGCGTGATGATGAGCGGGAGCACAGATACGCAGTATTTT
>TRBJ2-1|many|TRBV7-9|.
CASSAQGSANEQFF
TGTGCCAGCAGCGCCCAGGGTTCAGCCAATGAGCAGTTCTTC
>TRBJ2-7|many|TRBV30|TRBD1
CAWSVGGTGYEQYF
TGTGCCTGGAGTGTTGGGGGGACAGGCTACGAGCAGTACTTC
>TRBJ2-7|few|TRBV29-1|TRBD2
CSVRLAGNEQYF
TGCAGCGTCCGACTAGCGGGAAACGAGCAGTACTTC
>TRBJ2-3|many|TRBV7-6|.
CASSLAFSTDTQYF
TGTGCCAGCAGCTTAGCTTTTAGTACAGATACGCAGTATTTT
>TRBJ2-5|.|TRBV19|.
CASSPQGVETQYF
TGTGCCAGTAGTCCTCAGGGCGTGGAGACCCAGTACTTC
>TRBJ2-5|.|TRBV20-1|TRBD2
CSAPPWTSGGLQETQYF
TGCAGTGCTCCCCCCTGGACTAGCGGGGGCTTACAAGAGACCCAGTACTTC
>TRBJ2-7|many|TRBV10-2|.
CASSAQHLYEQYF
TGCGCCAGCAGTGCTCAGCACCTCTACGAGCAGTACTTC
>TRBJ1-1|.|TRBV6-6|.
CASSYSPSERGPEAFF
TGTGCCAGCAGTTACTCACCCTCCGAAAGAGGCCCTGAAGCTTTCTTT
>TRBJ2-2|.|TRBV7-2|.
CASSLQPSGNTGELFF
TGTGCCAGCAGCTTACAGCCCAGCGGGAACACCGGGGAGCTGTTTTTT
>TRBJ2-7|many|TRBV30|.
CAWVGTYEQYF
TGTGCCTGGGTCGGGACCTACGAGCAGTACTTC
>TRBJ2-1|many|TRBV5-1|.
CASSLGRGLFDNEQFF
TGCGCCAGCAGCTTAGGGCGGGGGCTTTTCGATAATGAGCAGTTCTTC
>TRBJ2-7|many|TRBV20-1|TRBD2
CSARGGLAGGMSSYEQYF
TGCAGTGCTAGAGGGGGTCTAGCGGGAGGGATGAGCTCCTACGAGCAGTACTTC
>TRBJ1-2|many|TRBV10-3|TRBD1
CAIRARDRGHGYTF
TGTGCCATCAGGGCTCGGGACAGGGGTCATGGCTACACCTTC